This T cell receptor beta chain was identified in a study of blood T cell repertoires in COVID-19 (dated by TCRdb to about 2020). Regarding the study in general: Samples from collaborators originated in the United States, Italy and Spain and spanned both the acute and convalescent phases of COVID-19. The prospective study material was composed of cDNA or gDNA derived from T cells, B-cell-depleted T cells, or PBMCs. Deeply sampled blood TCRbeta repertoires from subjects exposed to, actively infected with, or recovered from COVID-19 were included in the dataset. A freely available public database, intended as a resource for researchers studying the immune response to SARS-CoV-2, is where the repertoires were released. The samples were drawn from two sources: the first 160 participants of the ongoing ImmuneRACE study, and 1,000 to 1,500 subjects contributed by 6 global collaborators. A de-identified subject ID, COVID-19 status, age in years and sex were almost always included in the sample metadata. Where available, HLA class I and class II types were taken from metadata supplied by the sample provider and were not determined by assay-based typing.

About this clone itself: No antigen is known for it. Qualities for individual bases were not recorded, and no much larger clone is one base off.

The collaborating institutions used their own protocols to collect whole blood in K2EDTA tubes. Collaborator samples were shipped for TCRbeta analysis as frozen whole blood, isolated PBMCs, or DNA extracted from either sample type. Findings and caveats that apply to the study as a whole: How much clinical and demographic metadata was included differed by source and by participant, and the metadata was provided uncurated.

The immunoSEQ Assay, a bias-controlled multiplex PCR, was used to amplify TCRbeta CDR3 regions from genomic DNA. Per the original workflow: The number of nucleated cells in each sample was estimated from the amplification of reference gene primers within the assay. Sequence reads were collapsed and filtered to measure the absolute abundance of every unique TCRbeta CDR3 rearrangement. For each sample, productive Simpson clonality was calculated as the square root of Simpson's diversity index over productive rearrangements. The immuneACCESS repertoire file appears here via TCRdb, limited to in-frame rearrangements. These files lack a portion of the clones; in checked studies, under half of the deficit traces to unresolved V genes, and the cause of the others is not known. The V and J calls and clone size come from that table; D and trimming were worked out from the DNA. The sample records 30,000 to 45,000 clones, about 88% of which are singletons. The ten largest clonotypes hold around 36% of the sample.

CDR3 length: 18 amino acids, cysteine to phenylalanine. CDR3 DNA only is kept here, 54 bases in frame from base 1. Per the germline V gene, MDHEN is the CDR1 and SYDVKM is the CDR2. Trimming takes 6 bases off V and 5 bases off J; junction bases not matched to a gene: 17. Source material: peripheral blood. This TCR came from a man between 65 and 85 years old with active COVID-19. The chain was built from TRBV28 and TRBJ1-4, and TRBD1 matches 8 of the central bases. The DNA reads as follows: TGTGCCAGCAGCCAGGGGGCGTGGGTATTTCAGGGGAATGAAAAACTGTTTTTT. The encoded protein is CASSQGAWVFQGNEKLFF.